Sequencing of this T cell receptor (beta chain) was carried out in a study of T-cell memory formation after mild COVID-19. cDNA libraries for TCR alpha and TCR beta, carrying sample barcodes and UMIs, came from 5'RACE with constant-segment primers. TCRdb reprocessed the 5' RACE reads via MiXCR and lists one record per CDR3 protein. The sample yields 280,000 or so distinct CDR3 sequences, around 8% seen once. V lost 1 base and J lost 3, with 14 bases in between. This CDR3 contains 15 residues. Germline lookup yields CDR1 SGHDT and CDR2 YYEEEE. Specimen: PBMCs or a T cell subset sorted from them (not recorded which). This TCR was sampled from a man aged 18-30 years who had mild COVID-19 (a few samples of this study predate the infection). Cell type and time point are not known. V is TRBV5-6 and J is TRBJ2-7; D unclear. The DNA of the CDR3 is TGTGCCAGCAGCTTGTTCCCCGACGGGTTCTACGAGCAGTACGTC. Its translation: CASSLFPDGFYEQYV.